The 7 T cell receptor beta chains below come from one sample, sequenced in a study of T cells in Graves' hyperthyroidism and ophthalmopathy (dated by TCRdb to the late 2010s). Library construction relied on multiplex PCR. The instrument given in TCRdb is Illumina HiSeq 2000. Amplification of TCR beta CDR3 regions was carried out from RNA transcripts. The TCR CDR3 was subjected to a first round of RT-PCR using the HTBI primer set and the Qiagen OneStep RT-PCR kit. The public reads were run again by TCRdb, first through fastp at Q25 and then through MiXCR, and only productive beta chains were kept. Every distinct CDR3 protein forms one entry, paired with its most common genes and DNA. For this sample there are about 500,000 distinct CDR3 sequences; approximately 49% appear just once. The ten largest clones capture 44% of the sample. Sequenced material: peripheral blood or thyroid tissue (not recorded which). The source is an adult woman with Graves' disease, either hyperthyroidism or ophthalmopathy (not recorded which).

This clonotype was observed at least ten times. This chain uses TRBV29-1 with TRBJ1-2; maybe TRBD1 (6 bases). V was clipped by 5 bases and J by 8 bases, with 15 bases between them. The CDR3 runs to 12 residues. Germline V lookup: CDR1 SQVTM, CDR2 ANQGSEA. The CDR3 nucleotides are TGCAGCGTTTTGGGGGGCGCTCGGGGCTACACCTTC. Its protein product is CSVLGGARGYTF.

A word on this clonotype: No DNA is shown, since the ends of the CDR3 on it are uncertain; the CDR3 is the one TCRdb lists. The rearrangement joins TRBV29-1 to TRBJ1-5; TRBD1 reflects the table's D call only, with no check against the DNA. CDR1 SQVTM and CDR2 ANQGSEA come from the germline V gene. The CDR3 is 20 residues long, ends included. The CDR3 loop is CSVDRYLCASSRQWSQPQHF.

Of note for this clonotype: A much larger clonotype is one base distant, so this may be a read error. The chain has TRBV19 and TRBJ1-1, with 8 bases fitting TRBD1. The CDR3 runs to 17 residues. The germline CDR1 and CDR2 sequences are LNHDA and SQIVND (reference sequence). CDR3 amino acids: CAGSAQGALAMNTEAFF. CDR3 bases: TGTGCCGGTAGTGCCCAGGGGGCGCTGGCTATGAACACTGAAGCTTTCTTT.

This clonotype was seen many times. V and J are TRBV29-1 and TRBJ2-7, with TRBD1 matching over 7 bases. From germline, CDR1 is SQVTM and CDR2 ANQGSEA. The length of the CDR3 is 13 residues. After removal of 8 bases from V and 3 bases from J, the junction contained 10 bases not matched to a gene. CDR3 sequence: CSPARGPGYEQYF. CDR3 sequence (DNA): TGCAGCCCCGCGAGGGGGCCTGGCTACGAGCAGTACTTC.

This clonotype was observed many times. Here the CDR3 DNA reads TGCAGCGCCCCGCTAGGCTGGGACTATGGCTACACCTTC. This sequence encodes CSAPLGWDYGYTF. V is TRBV29-1 and J is TRBJ1-2, with D unresolved. The length of the CDR3 is 13 residues. V lost 7 bases and J lost 3, with 15 bases in between. Germline CDR1 reads SQVTM; CDR2 reads ANQGSEA.

This clonotype has at least ten counts. The rearrangement joins TRBV7-2 to TRBJ1-1; D gene unclear. Germline V gene sequence: CDR1 SGHTA, CDR2 FQGNSA. This CDR3 has 15 residues. Trimming pared 3 bases from V and 1 base from J, leaving 12 bases between. DNA of the CDR3: TGTGCCAGCAGCTTTGTTGGCACGGGGAACACTGAAGCTTTCTTT. Its translation: CASSFVGTGNTEAFF.

This clonotype was counted at least ten times. This chain links TRBV19 with TRBJ1-2, with unresolved D. Between the trimmed V and J ends, which lost 3 bases and 4 bases, there was a span of 12 bases. The CDR3 runs to 14 residues. The germline V gene encodes CDR1 LNHDA and CDR2 SQIVND (reference sequence). Here the CDR3 reads CASSILDLPYGYTF. CDR3 nucleotides: TGTGCCAGTAGTATTTTGGACCTTCCCTATGGCTACACCTTC.